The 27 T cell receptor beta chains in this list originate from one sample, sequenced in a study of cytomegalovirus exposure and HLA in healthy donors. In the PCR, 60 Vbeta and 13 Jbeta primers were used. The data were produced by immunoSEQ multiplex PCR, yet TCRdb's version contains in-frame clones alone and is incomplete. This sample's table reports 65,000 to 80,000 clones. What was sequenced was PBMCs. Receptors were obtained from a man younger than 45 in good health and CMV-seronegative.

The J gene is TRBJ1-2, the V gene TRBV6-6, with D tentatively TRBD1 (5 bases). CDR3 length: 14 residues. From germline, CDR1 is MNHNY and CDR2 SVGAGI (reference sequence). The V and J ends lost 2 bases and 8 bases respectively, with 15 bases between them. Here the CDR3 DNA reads TGTGCCAGCAGTTACCCCGACTGGGACTCGGGCTACACCTTC. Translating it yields CASSYPDWDSGYTF.

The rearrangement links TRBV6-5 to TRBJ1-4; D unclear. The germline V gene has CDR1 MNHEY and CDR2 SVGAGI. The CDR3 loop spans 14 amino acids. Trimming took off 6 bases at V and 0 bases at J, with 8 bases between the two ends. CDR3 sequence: CASRPTTTNEKLFF. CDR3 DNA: TGTGCCAGCAGGCCTACCACAACTAATGAAAAACTGTTTTTT.

The CDR3 DNA sequence: TGTGCCAGCAGCCTCCGGACTAGCGGGAGTACATTAGGCCCCAATGAGCAGTTCTTC. Its translation: CASSLRTSGSTLGPNEQFF. The rearrangement links TRBV11-2 to TRBJ2-1, with 13 bases fitting TRBD2. The germline CDR1 and CDR2 sequences are SGHAT and FQNNGV. This CDR3 is built from 19 residues. J gave up 6 bases and V 5 bases, and 16 bases lay outside the gene matches.

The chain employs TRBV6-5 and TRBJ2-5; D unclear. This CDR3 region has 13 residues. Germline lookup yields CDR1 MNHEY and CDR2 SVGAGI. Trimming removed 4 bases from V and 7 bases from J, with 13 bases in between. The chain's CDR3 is CASSLLVPGTQYF. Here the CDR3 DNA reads TGTGCCAGCAGTTTACTGGTACCAGGGACCCAGTACTTC.

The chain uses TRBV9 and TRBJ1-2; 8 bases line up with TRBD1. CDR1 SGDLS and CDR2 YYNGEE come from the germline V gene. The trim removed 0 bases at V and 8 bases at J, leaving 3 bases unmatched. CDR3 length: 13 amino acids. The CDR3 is CASSVAQGEGYTF. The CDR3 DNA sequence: TGTGCCAGCAGCGTAGCACAGGGGGAGGGCTACACCTTC.

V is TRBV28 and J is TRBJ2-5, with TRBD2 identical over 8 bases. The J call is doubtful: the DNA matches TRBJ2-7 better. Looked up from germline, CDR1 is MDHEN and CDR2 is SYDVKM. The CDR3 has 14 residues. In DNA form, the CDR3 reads TGTGCCAGCAGCACCGGGACTAGTATATCCGAGCAGTACTTC. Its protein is CASSTGTSISEQYF.

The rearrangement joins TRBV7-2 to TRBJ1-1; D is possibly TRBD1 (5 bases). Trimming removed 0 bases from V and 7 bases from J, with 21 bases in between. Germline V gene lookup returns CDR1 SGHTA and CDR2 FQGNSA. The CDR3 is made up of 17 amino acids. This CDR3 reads CASSLALRGKGAVEAFF. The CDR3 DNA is TGTGCCAGCAGCTTAGCCCTAAGGGGAAAAGGGGCTGTTGAAGCTTTCTTT.

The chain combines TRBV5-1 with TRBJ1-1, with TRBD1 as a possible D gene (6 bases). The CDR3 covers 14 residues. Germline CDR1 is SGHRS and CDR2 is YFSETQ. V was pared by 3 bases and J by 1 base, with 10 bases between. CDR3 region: CASSWGPGNTEAFF. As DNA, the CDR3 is TGCGCCAGCAGCTGGGGGCCAGGGAACACTGAAGCTTTCTTT.

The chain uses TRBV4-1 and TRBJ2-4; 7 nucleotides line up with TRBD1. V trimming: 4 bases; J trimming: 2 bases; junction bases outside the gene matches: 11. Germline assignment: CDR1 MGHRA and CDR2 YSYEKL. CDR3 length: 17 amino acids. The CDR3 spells CASSPPIGGASKNIQYF. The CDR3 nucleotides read TGCGCCAGCAGCCCCCCTATAGGGGGCGCTTCCAAAAACATTCAGTACTTC.

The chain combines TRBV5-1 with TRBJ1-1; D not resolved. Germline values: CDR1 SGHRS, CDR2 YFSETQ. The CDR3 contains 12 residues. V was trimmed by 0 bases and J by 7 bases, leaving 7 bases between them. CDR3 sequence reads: CASSLDGVEAFF. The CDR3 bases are TGCGCCAGCAGCTTGGACGGGGTTGAAGCTTTCTTT.

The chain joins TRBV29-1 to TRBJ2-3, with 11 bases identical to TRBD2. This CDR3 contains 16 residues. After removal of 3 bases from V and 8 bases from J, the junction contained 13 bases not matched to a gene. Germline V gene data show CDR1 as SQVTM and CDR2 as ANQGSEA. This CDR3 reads CSVESTSGSAPGTQYF. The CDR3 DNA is TGCAGCGTTGAGTCCACTAGCGGGAGCGCCCCAGGTACGCAGTATTTT.

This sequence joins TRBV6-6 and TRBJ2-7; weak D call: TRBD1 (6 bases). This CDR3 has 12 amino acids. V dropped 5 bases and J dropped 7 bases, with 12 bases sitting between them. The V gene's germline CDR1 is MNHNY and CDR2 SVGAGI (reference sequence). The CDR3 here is CASSTRGREQYF. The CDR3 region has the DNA TGTGCCAGCAGTACCAGGGGTCGGGAGCAGTACTTC.

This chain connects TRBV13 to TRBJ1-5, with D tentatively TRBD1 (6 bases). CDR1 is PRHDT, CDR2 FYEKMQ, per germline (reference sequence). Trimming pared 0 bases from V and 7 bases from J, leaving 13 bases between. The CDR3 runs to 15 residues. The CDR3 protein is CASSLGQGDGQPQHF. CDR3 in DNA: TGTGCCAGCAGCTTAGGACAGGGTGACGGACAGCCCCAGCATTTT.

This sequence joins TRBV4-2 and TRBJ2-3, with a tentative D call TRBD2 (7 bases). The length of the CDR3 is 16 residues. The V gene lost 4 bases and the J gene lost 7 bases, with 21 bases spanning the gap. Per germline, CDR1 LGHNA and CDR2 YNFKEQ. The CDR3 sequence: CASSLPRGGGGNTQYF. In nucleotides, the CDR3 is TGTGCCAGCAGCCTACCTAGAGGGGGAGGGGGAAATACGCAGTATTTT.

CDR3 loop: CAWAGVARDTQYF. The DNA of the CDR3 is TGTGCCTGGGCGGGGGTGGCTAGAGATACGCAGTATTTT. The chain has TRBV30 and TRBJ2-3; 7 bases agree with TRBD2. Germline assignment: CDR1 GTSNPN and CDR2 SVGIG (reference sequence). The CDR3 runs to 13 residues. With V trimmed by 5 bases and J by 5 bases, 7 bases remained unmatched.

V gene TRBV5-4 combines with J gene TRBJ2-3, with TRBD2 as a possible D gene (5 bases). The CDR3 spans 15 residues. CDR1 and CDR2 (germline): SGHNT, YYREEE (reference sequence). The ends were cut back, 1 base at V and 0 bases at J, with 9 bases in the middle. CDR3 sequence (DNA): TGTGCCAGCAGCTTGCCCGGGGTCAGCACAGATACGCAGTATTTT. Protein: CASSLPGVSTDTQYF. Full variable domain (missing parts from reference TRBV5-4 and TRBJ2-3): ETGVTQSPTHLIKTRGQQVTLRCSSQSGHNTVSWYQQALGQGPQFIFQYYREEENGRGNFPPRFSGLQFPNYSSELNVNALELDDSALYLCASSLPGVSTDTQYFGPGTRLTVL.

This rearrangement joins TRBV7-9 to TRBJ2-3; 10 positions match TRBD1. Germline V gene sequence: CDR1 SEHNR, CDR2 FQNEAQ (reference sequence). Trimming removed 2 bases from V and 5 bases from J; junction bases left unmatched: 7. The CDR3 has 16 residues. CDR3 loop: CASSLPGTGDLDTQYF. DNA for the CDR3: TGTGCCAGCAGCTTACCGGGGACAGGGGATTTAGATACGCAGTATTTT.

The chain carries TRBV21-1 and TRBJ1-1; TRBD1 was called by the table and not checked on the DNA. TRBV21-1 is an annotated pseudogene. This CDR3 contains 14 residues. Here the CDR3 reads CASSKSGRVGEAFF. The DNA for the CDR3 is TGTGCCAGCAGCAAAAGTGGCAGGGTGGGTGAAGCTTTCTTT.

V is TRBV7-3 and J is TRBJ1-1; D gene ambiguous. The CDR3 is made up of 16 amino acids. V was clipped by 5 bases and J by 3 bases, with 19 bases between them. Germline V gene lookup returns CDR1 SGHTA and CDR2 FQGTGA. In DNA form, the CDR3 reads TGTGCCAGCAGCCCCCTGGGCGGGGTTGGGGACACTGAAGCTTTCTTT. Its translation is CASSPLGGVGDTEAFF.

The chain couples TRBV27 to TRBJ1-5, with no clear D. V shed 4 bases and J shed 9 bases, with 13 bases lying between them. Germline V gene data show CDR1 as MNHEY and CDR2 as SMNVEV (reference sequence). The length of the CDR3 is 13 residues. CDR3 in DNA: TGTGCCAGCAGTTCCCTAGGCGGAGGGCCCCAGCATTTT. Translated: CASSSLGGGPQHF.

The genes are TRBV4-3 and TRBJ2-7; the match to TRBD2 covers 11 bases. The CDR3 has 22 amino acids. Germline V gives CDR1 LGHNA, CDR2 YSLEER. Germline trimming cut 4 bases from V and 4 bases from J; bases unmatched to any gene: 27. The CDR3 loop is CASSPRPNSDRRLAGSRYEQYF. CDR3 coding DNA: TGCGCCAGCAGCCCCCGACCGAACTCGGACAGGAGACTAGCGGGAAGCAGGTACGAGCAGTACTTC.

CDR3 coding DNA: TGTGCCAGCAGCCTCTCGGACAGAAACTATGGCTACACCTTC. It yields the protein CASSLSDRNYGYTF. The V call is TRBV7-2, the J call TRBJ1-2, with D perhaps TRBD1 (6 bases). The germline CDR1 and CDR2 sequences are SGHTA and FQGNSA. The V end lost 5 bases, the J end lost 2 bases, and 12 bases lay between the germline ends. The CDR3 totals 14 residues. The full variable domain, rest sourced from reference TRBV7-2 and TRBJ1-2, is GAGVSQSPSNKVTEKGKDVELRCDPISGHTALYWYRQSLGQGLEFLIYFQGNSAPDKSGLPSDRFSAERTGGSVSTLTIQRTQQEDSAVYLCASSLSDRNYGYTFGSGTRLTVV.

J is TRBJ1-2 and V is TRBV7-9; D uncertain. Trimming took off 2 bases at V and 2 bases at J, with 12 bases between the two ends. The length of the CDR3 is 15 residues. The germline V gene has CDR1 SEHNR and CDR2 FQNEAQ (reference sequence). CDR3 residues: CASSLHSVANYGYTF. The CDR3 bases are TGTGCCAGCAGCTTACACTCCGTCGCGAACTATGGCTACACCTTC.

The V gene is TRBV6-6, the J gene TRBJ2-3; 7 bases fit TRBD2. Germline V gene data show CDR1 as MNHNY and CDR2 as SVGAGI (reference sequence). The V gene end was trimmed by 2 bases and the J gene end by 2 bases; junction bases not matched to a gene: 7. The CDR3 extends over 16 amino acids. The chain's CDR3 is CASSYPRAGNTDTQYF. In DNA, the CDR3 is TGTGCCAGCAGTTACCCCAGAGCGGGAAACACAGATACGCAGTATTTT.

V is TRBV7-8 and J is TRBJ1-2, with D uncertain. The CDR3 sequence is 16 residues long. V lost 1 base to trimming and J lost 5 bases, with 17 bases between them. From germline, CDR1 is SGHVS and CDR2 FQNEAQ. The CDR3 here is CASSLVIRGPFYGYTF. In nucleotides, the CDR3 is TGTGCCAGCAGCTTAGTAATCCGTGGCCCCTTTTATGGCTACACCTTC.

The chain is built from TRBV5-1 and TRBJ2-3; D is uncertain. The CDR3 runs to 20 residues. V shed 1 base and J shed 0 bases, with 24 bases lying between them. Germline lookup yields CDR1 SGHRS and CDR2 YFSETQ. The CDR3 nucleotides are TGCGCCAGCAGCTTGATCGGGTTCGCAATACGTATCCGTAGCACAGATACGCAGTATTTT. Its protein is CASSLIGFAIRIRSTDTQYF.

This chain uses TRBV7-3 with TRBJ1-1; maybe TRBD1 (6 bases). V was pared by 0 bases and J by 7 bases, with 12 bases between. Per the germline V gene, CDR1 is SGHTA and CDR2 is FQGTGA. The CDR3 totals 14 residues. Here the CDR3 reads CASSLTGGPDEAFF. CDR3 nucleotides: TGTGCCAGCAGCTTAACGGGGGGGCCGGATGAAGCTTTCTTT.